Below, 2 T cell receptor beta chains from the same sample are listed, as sequenced in a study of T-cell memory formation after mild COVID-19. One entry per CDR3 protein, called by TCRdb with MiXCR from the 5' RACE reads. The sample shows over 400,000 distinct CDR3 sequences, 20% to 25% of them seen only once. Source material: PBMCs or a T cell subset sorted from them (not recorded which). The receptors stem from an adult woman who had mild COVID-19 (a few samples of this study predate the infection). Cell type and time point are not known.

This rearrangement joins TRBV12-3 or TRBV12-4 to TRBJ1-5; TRBD1 might be the D (5 bases). The length of the CDR3 is 14 residues. With 6 bases removed from V and 7 bases from J, the gap between germline ends came to 16 bases. CDR3 nucleotide sequence: TGTGCCAGCAGCCTTAAAAGGGGTGAACAGCCCCAGCATTTT. Its protein is CASSLKRGEQPQHF.

The V and J genes are TRBV5-6 and TRBJ2-1, with 12 positions matching TRBD1. V shed 4 bases and J 9 bases; nucleotides not matched to a gene: 8. CDR3 size: 15 residues. Germline-derived CDR1 and CDR2 are SGHDT and YYEEEE. CDR3 region: CASSPWDRGHGEQFF. CDR3 sequence (DNA): TGTGCCAGCAGCCCCTGGGACAGGGGGCACGGTGAGCAGTTCTTC.